One and the same sample provided the 27 T cell receptor beta chains below, sequenced in a study of T cells in Graves' hyperthyroidism and ophthalmopathy. RNA transcripts were the template for amplifying TCR beta CDR3 regions. First-round RT-PCR of the TCR CDR3 relied on the HTBI primer set. TCRdb reprocessed the multiplex PCR reads via MiXCR and lists one record per CDR3 protein. The table records 550,000 to 600,000 distinct CDR3 sequences, around 14% of them present only once. The sample consisted of blood. These receptors were obtained from a young woman with Graves' ophthalmopathy.

This clonotype was picked up many times. This chain uses TRBV6-1 with TRBJ1-5; maybe TRBD1 (6 bases). Germline lookup yields CDR1 MNHNS and CDR2 SASEGT. The CDR3 is 15 residues long. V was clipped by 7 bases and J by 7 bases, with 20 bases between them. This CDR3 is CASTLSTGYWQPQHF. CDR3 DNA: TGTGCCAGCACCTTAAGCACAGGGTATTGGCAGCCCCAGCATTTT.

This clonotype has at least ten counts. The chain links TRBV7-9 to TRBJ1-3, with D possibly TRBD1 on 5 matching bases. The CDR3 has 16 amino acids. Germline V CDR1 and CDR2: SEHNR, FQNEAQ (reference sequence). V dropped 5 bases and J dropped 4 bases, with 18 bases sitting between them. Written as DNA, the CDR3 is TGTGCCAGCAGCACTATGACCGGGACGGGAGGAAACACCATATATTTT. Translating gives CASSTMTGTGGNTIYF.

This clonotype was found many times. V is TRBV2 and J is TRBJ2-7; D is uncertain. The CDR3 covers 13 residues. CDR1 is SNHLY, CDR2 FYNNEI, per germline. V was clipped by 7 bases and J by 4 bases, with 14 bases between them. DNA for the CDR3: TGTGCCAGCATACAAGTTACCCCTTACGAGCAGTACTTC. This sequence encodes CASIQVTPYEQYF.

The chain recombines TRBV6-1 with TRBJ1-6; D may be TRBD1 (5 bases). The CDR3 totals 16 residues. Germline loops: CDR1 MNHNS, CDR2 SASEGT. The V end was cut by 6 bases, the J end by 9 bases, with 21 bases between. The CDR3 reads CASRNGKQEEGSPLHF. The CDR3 DNA sequence: TGTGCCAGCAGAAACGGGAAACAGGAGGAGGGTTCACCCCTCCACTTT.

This clonotype was seen at least ten times. The chain joins TRBV27 to TRBJ2-3; 10 nucleotides match TRBD2. The CDR3 runs 17 residues. With 4 bases clipped from V and 0 bases from J, the junction kept 7 bases outside the gene matches. Germline assignment: CDR1 MNHEY and CDR2 SMNVEV (reference sequence). Here the CDR3 DNA reads TGTGCCAGCAGTTCACCATTTAGCGGGGGGAGCACAGATACGCAGTATTTT. Translated: CASSSPFSGGSTDTQYF.

With respect to this clonotype: This may be a read error: a much more frequent sequence differs by one nucleotide. J is TRBJ2-7 and V is TRBV24-1, with D possibly TRBD2 on 6 matching bases. Per the germline V gene, CDR1 is KGHDR and CDR2 is SFDVKD. Trimming removed 5 bases at V and 11 bases at J, with 15 bases between. CDR3 length equals 12 residues. The CDR3 protein is CATSGQGLEKYF. DNA for the CDR3: TGTGCCACCAGTGGTCAGGGACTGGAGAAGTACTTC.

This clonotype was seen repeatedly, ten times or more. V usage is TRBV9 and J usage is TRBJ1-1; 8 positions match TRBD1. The V segment lost 0 bases and the J segment 1 base; nucleotides outside the gene matches: 2. The germline V gene encodes CDR1 SGDLS and CDR2 YYNGEE. This CDR3 has 15 amino acids. The CDR3 DNA is TGTGCCAGCAGCGTAGTTGGGACAGGGAACACTGAAGCTTTCTTT. It codes for CASSVVGTGNTEAFF.

The chain joins TRBV4-1 to TRBJ2-1; 12 bases agree with TRBD2. Germline trimming cut 0 bases from V and 6 bases from J; bases unmatched to any gene: 15. There are 20 residues in the CDR3. Germline V gives CDR1 MGHRA, CDR2 YSYEKL. The CDR3 region has the DNA TGCGCCAGCAGCCAAGATCTTTTTTCTCGGACTAGCGGGAATCTCAATGAGCAGTTCTTC. Its protein product is CASSQDLFSRTSGNLNEQFF.

This clonotype was seen ten or more times. The chain combines TRBV4-2 with TRBJ1-5; a weak D match, TRBD1 (5 bases). V lost 4 bases to trimming and J lost 3 bases, with 13 bases between them. In germline, CDR1 is LGHNA, CDR2 YNFKEQ. The CDR3 totals 15 residues. The DNA of the CDR3 is TGTGCCAGCAGCCTAGAAAGACAGTACAATCAGCCCCAGCATTTT. Amino acid sequence: CASSLERQYNQPQHF.

This clonotype turned up a few times. The chain is built from TRBV7-3 and TRBJ2-1; 11 nucleotides agree with TRBD2. Germline CDR1 and CDR2: SGHTA and FQGTGA. The J segment lost 5 bases and the V segment lost 2 bases, leaving 11 bases of the junction unmatched. The CDR3 length is 18 residues. The CDR3 DNA is TGTGCCAGCAGCTTACAATTCTACGGACTAGCGGGTAACAATGAGCAGTTCTTC. Residues: CASSLQFYGLAGNNEQFF.

This clonotype was observed a handful of times. The V call is TRBV10-3, the J call TRBJ2-5; D might be TRBD1 or TRBD2, each matching 5 bases. Trimming took off 0 bases at V and 1 base at J, with 9 bases between the two ends. Germline CDR1 is ENHRY and CDR2 is SYGVKD. This CDR3 contains 15 residues. In DNA, the CDR3 is TGTGCCATCAGTGAGTCGCACGGGGCCCAAGAGACCCAGTACTTC. This gives the protein CAISESHGAQETQYF.

The V call is TRBV4-2, the J call TRBJ1-4; D is unclear. Germline V lookup: CDR1 LGHNA, CDR2 YNFKEQ. Deletions cut 3 bases from V and 3 bases from J, with 8 bases between. The CDR3 loop spans 14 amino acids. CDR3 region: CASSHGRSNEKLFF. As DNA, the CDR3 is TGTGCCAGCAGCCATGGACGGTCTAATGAAAAACTGTTTTTT.

The rearrangement joins TRBV2 to TRBJ2-5, with unresolved D. This CDR3 has 13 residues. Trimming pared 8 bases from V and 3 bases from J, leaving 13 bases between. CDR1 SNHLY and CDR2 FYNNEI come from the germline V gene. The CDR3 nucleotides read TGTGCCAGCTCCGGCGGCCGGAAAGAGACCCAGTACTTC. Residues: CASSGGRKETQYF.

This sequence joins TRBV27 and TRBJ1-4, with D possibly matching TRBD1 (5 bases). From germline, CDR1 is MNHEY and CDR2 SMNVEV (reference sequence). The CDR3 sequence is 14 residues long. V was pared by 5 bases and J by 8 bases, with 15 bases between. Here the CDR3 reads CASSPRGVWEKLFF. The CDR3 bases are TGTGCCAGCAGTCCCCGGGGGGTTTGGGAAAAACTGTTTTTT.

This clonotype was seen a handful of times. The chain combines TRBV27 with TRBJ1-5, with 8 bases fitting TRBD1. In germline, CDR1 is MNHEY, CDR2 SMNVEV (reference sequence). This CDR3 has 16 amino acids. V shed 5 bases, J shed 0 bases, and the junction held 6 bases outside the gene matches. CDR3 residues: CASSPSGGVSNQPQHF. The CDR3 nucleotides read TGTGCCAGCAGTCCCTCAGGGGGCGTTAGCAATCAGCCCCAGCATTTT.

Of note for this clonotype: This may arise from a read error, as a much more abundant clone is one base away. The V and J genes are TRBV11-3 and TRBJ2-7; 8 positions agree with TRBD1. Unmatched junction bases numbered 13, after V lost 0 bases and J lost 3 bases. CDR3 size: 18 residues. Germline V CDR1 and CDR2: SGHNT, YENEEA. CDR3 DNA sequence: TGTGCCAGCAGCTTAGATTCACCACTGGGACAGGTGAGCTACGAGCAGTACTTC. Protein product: CASSLDSPLGQVSYEQYF. Together with reference TRBV11-3 and TRBJ2-7, the CDR3 gives the full variable domain: EAGVVQSPRYKIIEKKQPVAFWCNPISGHNTLYWYLQNLGQGPELLIRYENEEAVDDSQLPKDRFSAERLKGVDSTLKIQPAELGDSAVYLCASSLDSPLGQVSYEQYFGPGTRLTVT.

This clonotype was detected only a few times. This CDR3 reads CSIGQVLNTEAFF. In DNA, the CDR3 is TGCAGCATTGGACAGGTATTGAACACTGAAGCTTTCTTT. The V call is TRBV29-1, the J call TRBJ1-1, with 7 bases lining up with TRBD1. The CDR3 covers 13 residues. V lost 8 bases, J lost 0 bases, and 6 bases stayed unmatched. Germline loops: CDR1 SQVTM, CDR2 ANQGSEA. The full variable domain, completed using reference TRBV29-1 and TRBJ1-1, is SAVISQKPSRDICQRGTSLTIQCQVDSQVTMMFWYRQQPGQSLTLIATANQGSEATYESGFVIDKFPISRPNLTFSTLTVSNMSPEDSSIYLCSIGQVLNTEAFFGQGTRLTVV.

This chain joins TRBV19 and TRBJ1-2, with TRBD1 as a possible D gene (6 bases). Trimming shortened V by 2 bases and J by 8 bases, and 18 bases separated the two germline ends. The CDR3 extends over 15 amino acids. Looked up from germline, CDR1 is LNHDA and CDR2 is SQIVND (reference sequence). This CDR3 reads CASSILRGGPRGYTF. CDR3 bases: TGTGCCAGTAGTATACTACGGGGGGGGCCTAGAGGCTACACCTTC.

This clonotype was detected ten times or more. This chain links TRBV27 with TRBJ2-7; D may be TRBD1 or TRBD2 (5 bases each). Germline CDR1 is MNHEY and CDR2 is SMNVEV (reference sequence). Trimming shortened V by 5 bases and J by 5 bases, and 19 bases separated the two germline ends. This CDR3 is built from 15 residues. This chain's CDR3 is CASSILGQGRDEQYF. The CDR3 DNA reads TGTGCCAGCAGTATCCTAGGGCAGGGACGCGACGAGCAGTACTTC.

This clonotype appeared many times. The rearrangement uses TRBV27 and TRBJ2-2; possible D gene TRBD1, 5 bases. The CDR3 sequence is 15 residues long. Trimming left V 4 bases short and J 6 bases short, with 15 bases between. The germline gives CDR1 MNHEY, CDR2 SMNVEV (reference sequence). Here the CDR3 DNA reads TGTGCCAGCAGTTATTGGGGTGGGGCGGCCGGGGAGCTGTTTTTT. Protein sequence: CASSYWGGAAGELFF.

The chain links TRBV4-2 to TRBJ2-7, with D unresolved. V was clipped by 1 base and J by 0 bases, with 10 bases between them. The CDR3 loop spans 15 amino acids. Germline CDR1 reads LGHNA; CDR2 reads YNFKEQ. CDR3 in amino acids: CASSQVGSLSYEQYF. The DNA of the CDR3 is TGTGCCAGCAGCCAAGTTGGCAGTCTCTCCTACGAGCAGTACTTC.

Many counts were recorded for this clonotype. The genes are TRBV28 and TRBJ2-7; D gene unclear. CDR1 is MDHEN and CDR2 is SYDVKM in the germline V gene. This CDR3 is 16 amino acids long. V was pared by 1 base and J by 4 bases, with 17 bases between. CDR3 sequence (DNA): TGTGCCAGCAGTTTATCGTACCCCCTATCTCCATACGAGCAGTACTTC. It translates to CASSLSYPLSPYEQYF.

This clonotype was found many times. This chain links TRBV30 with TRBJ2-1; TRBD2 is a possible D gene (7 bases). Trimming pared 4 bases from V and 8 bases from J, leaving 18 bases between. The CDR3 loop spans 14 amino acids. Germline CDR1 reads GTSNPN; CDR2 reads SVGIG (reference sequence). The CDR3 sequence is CAWTLGGELDEQFF. The CDR3, as DNA: TGTGCCTGGACTCTAGGGGGGGAGTTGGATGAGCAGTTCTTC.

This clonotype has a count of ten or more. This rearrangement joins TRBV7-2 to TRBJ2-2; D not certain. The germline V and J ends were trimmed by 3 bases and 7 bases, with 6 bases remaining between them. The germline V gene encodes CDR1 SGHTA and CDR2 FQGNSA. CDR3 length equals 12 residues. The CDR3 loop is CASSFRLGELFF. The CDR3 region has the DNA TGTGCCAGCAGCTTCAGACTCGGGGAGCTGTTTTTT.

This clonotype was observed at least ten times. The rearrangement links TRBV20-1 to TRBJ2-5; D possibly corresponds to TRBD2 (6 bases). The CDR3 totals 13 residues. Trimming stripped 5 bases from V and 5 bases from J, with 15 bases between. The germline V gene encodes CDR1 DFQATT and CDR2 SNEGSKA (reference sequence). The CDR3 protein is CSALNIGGETQYF. The DNA for the CDR3 is TGCAGTGCTCTTAATATCGGAGGGGAGACCCAGTACTTC.

At least ten counts were recorded for this clonotype. Written as DNA, the CDR3 is TGCAGTGCTATGCAGCCTCCTAATAATTCACCCCTCCACTTT. It specifies CSAMQPPNNSPLHF. This chain connects TRBV20-1 to TRBJ1-6; D uncertain. V was trimmed by 4 bases and J by 5 bases, leaving 12 bases between them. This CDR3 is 14 amino acids long. The germline CDR1 and CDR2 sequences are DFQATT and SNEGSKA (reference sequence).

This clonotype was detected ten times or more. This chain joins TRBV5-6 and TRBJ1-1; 7 bases align to TRBD1. The CDR3 loop spans 13 amino acids. Germline trimming cut 5 bases from V and 1 base from J; bases unmatched to any gene: 2. Per the germline V gene, CDR1 is SGHDT and CDR2 is YYEEEE. For the CDR3, the DNA is TGTGCCAGCAGATACAGGGGGAACACTGAAGCTTTCTTT. Residues: CASRYRGNTEAFF.